Described below is a single T cell receptor beta chain sequence and its context. Its antigen remains unidentified. Trimming at V came to 5 bases and at J to 6 bases, leaving 7 bases not matched to a gene. Germline values: CDR1 LNHDA, CDR2 SQIVND (reference sequence). The CDR3 extends over 13 amino acids. Sequenced by immunoSEQ multiplex PCR; TCRdb stores in-frame clones only, minus some. In the table there are more than 150,000 clones, 70% to 90% of which are singletons. The data stem from a study of T cell responses to AZD1222 COVID-19 vaccine. Study-wide results and limits: The reported proportion of spike-specific TCRs targeting unmutated variant regions was nearly half. Repertoires were collected only later (after the peak T cell response had occurred). CD4 TCRs covered the whole spike, strongest at regions 160-218 and 743-854.

Sequencing used peripheral blood, obtained 28 days after the second AZD1222 dose. This TCR was recovered from an adult who received the AZD1222 COVID-19 vaccine. The J gene is TRBJ2-7, the V gene TRBV19; 7 nucleotides match TRBD1. CDR3 bases: TGTGCCAGTAGTGCGGACAGGCGTAGCGAGCAGTACTTC. Translated: CASSADRRSEQYF. The full variable domain, with the rest looked up from reference TRBV19 and TRBJ2-7, is DGGITQSPKYLFRKEGQNVTLSCEQNLNHDAMYWYRQDPGQGLRLIYYSQIVNDFQKGDIAEGYSVSREKKESFPLTVTSAQKNPTAFYLCASSADRRSEQYFGPGTRLTVT.